This TCR beta chain was captured in a study of technical replicates of blood from a handful of donors. Method: immunoSEQ multiplex PCR; TCRdb's copy keeps in-frame clones and lacks some. The sample shows tens of thousands of clones, around 87% of them seen only once. The CDR3 contains 15 residues. Germline V lookup: CDR1 SQVTM, CDR2 ANQGSEA. J was trimmed by 2 bases and V by 0 bases; bases with no gene match: 0. This TCR was sampled from a human donor in good health. Some clones in this sample may be carry-over from other donors' samples. The source material was PBMCs. The chain is built from TRBV29-1 and TRBJ1-3, with 11 bases that match TRBD1. This chain's CDR3 is CSVEEDRGPGNTIYF. The CDR3 region has the DNA TGCAGCGTTGAAGAGGACAGGGGGCCTGGAAACACCATATATTTT. The full variable domain, completed using reference TRBV29-1 and TRBJ1-3, is SAVISQKPSRDICQRGTSLTIQCQVDSQVTMMFWYRQQPGQSLTLIATANQGSEATYESGFVIDKFPISRPNLTFSTLTVSNMSPEDSSIYLCSVEEDRGPGNTIYFGEGSWLTVV.